This is a list of T cell receptor beta chains from one sample in a study of Ad26.COV2.S vaccination and SARS-CoV-2 variants. Some clones are missing from TCRdb's copy, which holds only in-frame ones; the method was immunoSEQ multiplex PCR. Of under 250,000 clones in the sample, around nine tenths are singletons; the top ten hold roughly 3%. The source material was peripheral blood, sampled in a trial of Ad26.COV2.S vaccine versus placebo. These TCRs come from a person between 18 and 59 years old who received the Ad26.COV2.S COVID-19 vaccine or a placebo. CDR3s include the opening cysteine and the closing phenylalanine or tryptophan. Fields, in order: J gene, V gene, CDR3 protein.

j_gene: TRBJ1-2
v_gene: TRBV30
CDR3aa: CAWNLPGTGGRYGYTF

j_gene: TRBJ2-5
v_gene: TRBV5-1
CDR3aa: CASSLESFGETQYF

j_gene: TRBJ2-2
v_gene: TRBV7-2
CDR3aa: CASSLGAGGLTNTGELFF

j_gene: TRBJ1-1
v_gene: TRBV25-1
CDR3aa: CASSGRTGPLSTEAFF

j_gene: TRBJ1-6
v_gene: TRBV5-1
CDR3aa: CASKGEDVEGNSPLHF

j_gene: TRBJ2-2
v_gene: TRBV5-6
CDR3aa: CASSKGLAGGPRTGELFF

j_gene: TRBJ1-1
v_gene: TRBV6-4
CDR3aa: CASSPLDTEAFF

j_gene: TRBJ2-7
v_gene: TRBV5-1
CDR3aa: CASSGDPTRVSEQYF

j_gene: TRBJ2-3
v_gene: TRBV5-8
CDR3aa: CASTPGWVSRDTQYF

j_gene: TRBJ2-5
v_gene: TRBV5-6
CDR3aa: CASSLETSGSQETQYF

j_gene: TRBJ2-5
v_gene: TRBV19
CDR3aa: CASSISTVETQYF

j_gene: TRBJ2-3
v_gene: TRBV21-1
CDR3aa: CASSKAVRTSTDTQYF

j_gene: TRBJ2-1
v_gene: TRBV2
CDR3aa: CASSEALLVVWFF

j_gene: TRBJ2-7
v_gene: TRBV6-1
CDR3aa: CASSEMGGRAYEQYF

j_gene: TRBJ2-2
v_gene: TRBV5-4
CDR3aa: CASSYGTGGTGELFF

j_gene: TRBJ2-7
v_gene: TRBV13
CDR3aa: CASSARTSGGFYEQYF

j_gene: TRBJ2-1
v_gene: TRBV19
CDR3aa: CASSSRGGRNEQFF

j_gene: TRBJ2-7
v_gene: TRBV6-5
CDR3aa: CASSYSRGHQLYEQYF

j_gene: TRBJ2-3
v_gene: TRBV7-9
CDR3aa: CASSLAVEPGYTGDTQYF

j_gene: TRBJ1-3
v_gene: TRBV9
CDR3aa: CASSVAGAFSGNTIYF

j_gene: TRBJ1-6
v_gene: TRBV19
CDR3aa: CASSLPRWTGANSPLHF

j_gene: TRBJ2-4
v_gene: TRBV19
CDR3aa: CANAGGPPKNIQYF

j_gene: TRBJ2-5
v_gene: TRBV24-1
CDR3aa: CATSEDTEKEETQYF

j_gene: TRBJ1-5
v_gene: TRBV6-5
CDR3aa: CASSYSSGVGQPQHF

j_gene: TRBJ2-3
v_gene: TRBV9
CDR3aa: CASSVAGHGTDTQYF

j_gene: TRBJ1-4
v_gene: TRBV19
CDR3aa: CASSIVRGREKLFF

j_gene: TRBJ2-3
v_gene: TRBV4-2
CDR3aa: CASSQEISRGISTDTQYF

j_gene: TRBJ1-2
v_gene: TRBV2
CDR3aa: CASSEVGYGYTF

j_gene: TRBJ2-3
v_gene: TRBV12-5
CDR3aa: CASGLGTVGGTDTQYF